The clone carrying this T cell receptor (beta chain) appeared once. This sample was included in a study of blood T cell repertoires in COVID-19. Study details: Researchers got acute and convalescent COVID-19 samples from the United States, Italy and Spain.

Germline lookup yields CDR1 SGHTA and CDR2 FQGNSA. V trimming: 5 bases; J trimming: 7 bases; junction bases outside the gene matches: 9. The CDR3 is 14 residues long. Methods used by the authors: How many nucleated cells were present was estimated from reference gene primer amplification. This table comes from immunoSEQ multiplex PCR, and its TCRdb copy is limited to in-frame clones, with some not included. D and trimming were read from the DNA, whereas the V and J calls and clone size are those reported in that table. The table includes 250,000 to 300,000 clones, 75% to 90% detected once. The sequence was collected from a middle-aged woman who had recovered from COVID-19. The chain joins TRBV7-2 to TRBJ1-1; TRBD1 matches at 8 bases. The material sequenced was peripheral blood. This chain's CDR3 is CASSPLQGAGEAFF. CDR3 nucleotides: TGTGCCAGCAGCCCCCTCCAGGGGGCTGGTGAAGCTTTCTTT.